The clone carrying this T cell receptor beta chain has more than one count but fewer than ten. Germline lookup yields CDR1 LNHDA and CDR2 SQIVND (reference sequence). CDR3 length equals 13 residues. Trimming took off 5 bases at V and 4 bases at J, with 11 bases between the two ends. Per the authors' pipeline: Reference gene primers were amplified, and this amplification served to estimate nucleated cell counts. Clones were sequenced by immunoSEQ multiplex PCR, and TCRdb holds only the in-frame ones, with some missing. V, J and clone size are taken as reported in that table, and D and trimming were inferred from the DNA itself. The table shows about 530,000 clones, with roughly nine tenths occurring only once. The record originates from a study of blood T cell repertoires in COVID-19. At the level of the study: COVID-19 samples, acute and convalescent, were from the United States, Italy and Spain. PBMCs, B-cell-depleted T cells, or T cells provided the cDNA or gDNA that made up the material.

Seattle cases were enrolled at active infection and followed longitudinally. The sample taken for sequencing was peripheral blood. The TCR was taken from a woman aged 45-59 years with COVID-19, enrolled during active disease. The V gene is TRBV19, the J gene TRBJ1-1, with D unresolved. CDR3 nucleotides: TGTGCCAGTAGTCGGCGAGGAGTCACTGAAGCTTTCTTT. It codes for CASSRRGVTEAFF. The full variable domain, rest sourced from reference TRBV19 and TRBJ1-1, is DGGITQSPKYLFRKEGQNVTLSCEQNLNHDAMYWYRQDPGQGLRLIYYSQIVNDFQKGDIAEGYSVSREKKESFPLTVTSAQKNPTAFYLCASSRRGVTEAFFGQGTRLTVV.